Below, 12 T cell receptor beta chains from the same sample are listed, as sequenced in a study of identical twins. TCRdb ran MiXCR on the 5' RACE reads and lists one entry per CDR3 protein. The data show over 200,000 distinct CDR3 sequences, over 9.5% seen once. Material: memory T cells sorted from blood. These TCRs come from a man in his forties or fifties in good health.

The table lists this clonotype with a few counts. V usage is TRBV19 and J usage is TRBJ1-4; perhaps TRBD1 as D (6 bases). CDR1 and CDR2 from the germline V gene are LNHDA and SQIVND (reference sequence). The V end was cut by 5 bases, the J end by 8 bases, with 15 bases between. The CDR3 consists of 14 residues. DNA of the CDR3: TGTGCCAGTAGTTCAACAGGGTTCAGCGAAAAACTGTTTTTT. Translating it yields CASSSTGFSEKLFF.

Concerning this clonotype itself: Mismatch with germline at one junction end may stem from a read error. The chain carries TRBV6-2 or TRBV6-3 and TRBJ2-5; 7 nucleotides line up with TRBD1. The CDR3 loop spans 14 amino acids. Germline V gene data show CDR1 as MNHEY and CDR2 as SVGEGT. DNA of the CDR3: TGTGCCAGCAGTTACAAGGCCGGGACAGCCGCTCATGGCTTC. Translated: CASSYKAGTAAHGF.

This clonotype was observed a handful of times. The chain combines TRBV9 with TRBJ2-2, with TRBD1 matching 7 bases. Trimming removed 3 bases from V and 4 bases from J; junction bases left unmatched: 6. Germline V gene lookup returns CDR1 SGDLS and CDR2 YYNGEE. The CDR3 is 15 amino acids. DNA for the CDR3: TGTGCCAGCAGCGCAGGACAGGCTCCCACCGGGGAGCTGTTTTTT. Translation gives CASSAGQAPTGELFF.

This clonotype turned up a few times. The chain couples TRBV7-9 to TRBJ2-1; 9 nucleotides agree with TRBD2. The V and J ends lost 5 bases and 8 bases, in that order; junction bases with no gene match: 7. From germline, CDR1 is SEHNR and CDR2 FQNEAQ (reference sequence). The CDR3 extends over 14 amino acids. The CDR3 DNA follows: TGTGCCAGCAGCCAAGGGCTAGCGGGGTATGAGCAGTTCTTC. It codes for CASSQGLAGYEQFF.

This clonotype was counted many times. CDR3 nucleotides: TGTGCCACCAGTGATTTTGCGGGGGGGCCGGGGGAGACCCAGTACTTC. Its protein product is CATSDFAGGPGETQYF. The chain carries TRBV24-1 and TRBJ2-5, with 9 bases identical to TRBD2. The CDR3 loop spans 16 amino acids. Germline CDR1 and CDR2: KGHDR and SFDVKD. V shed 1 base, J shed 5 bases, and the junction held 7 bases outside the gene matches.

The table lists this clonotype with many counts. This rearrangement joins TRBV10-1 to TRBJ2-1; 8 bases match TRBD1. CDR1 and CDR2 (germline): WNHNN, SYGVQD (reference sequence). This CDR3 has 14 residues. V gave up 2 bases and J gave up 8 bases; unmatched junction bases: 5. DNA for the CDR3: TGCGCCAGCAGTGAGGGTGACAGGGGATATGAGCAGTTCTTC. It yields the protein CASSEGDRGYEQFF.

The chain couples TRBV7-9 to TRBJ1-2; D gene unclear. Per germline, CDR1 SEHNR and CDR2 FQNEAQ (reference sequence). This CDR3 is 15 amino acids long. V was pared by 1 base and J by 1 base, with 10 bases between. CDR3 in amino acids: CASSLGWTDNYGYTF. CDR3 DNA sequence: TGTGCCAGCAGCTTAGGGTGGACGGATAACTATGGCTACACCTTC.

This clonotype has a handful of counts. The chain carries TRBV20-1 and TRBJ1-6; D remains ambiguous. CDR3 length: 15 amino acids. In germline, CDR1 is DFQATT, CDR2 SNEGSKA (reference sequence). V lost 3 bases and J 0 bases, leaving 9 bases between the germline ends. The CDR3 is CSASPRSSYNSPLHF. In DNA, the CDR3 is TGCAGTGCTAGCCCCAGGAGCTCCTATAATTCACCCCTCCACTTT.

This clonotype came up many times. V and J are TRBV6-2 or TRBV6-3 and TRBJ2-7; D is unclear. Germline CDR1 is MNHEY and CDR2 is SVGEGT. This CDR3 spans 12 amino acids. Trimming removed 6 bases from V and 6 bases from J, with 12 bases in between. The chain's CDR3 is CASSPSGFEQYF. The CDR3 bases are TGTGCCAGCAGCCCCTCTGGTTTCGAGCAGTACTTC.

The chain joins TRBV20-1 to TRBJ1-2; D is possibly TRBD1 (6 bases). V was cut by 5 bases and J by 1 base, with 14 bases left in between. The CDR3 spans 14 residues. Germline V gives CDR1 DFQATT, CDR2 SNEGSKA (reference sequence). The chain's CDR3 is CSAQRGAYNYGYTF. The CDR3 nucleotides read TGCAGTGCTCAACGGGGGGCGTATAACTATGGCTACACCTTC.

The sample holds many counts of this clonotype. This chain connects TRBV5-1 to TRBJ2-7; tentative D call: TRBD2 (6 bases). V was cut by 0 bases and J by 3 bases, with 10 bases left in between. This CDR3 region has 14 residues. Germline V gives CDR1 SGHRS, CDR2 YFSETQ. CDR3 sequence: CASSLAGEVYEQYF. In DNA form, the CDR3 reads TGCGCCAGCAGCTTGGCCGGGGAGGTCTACGAGCAGTACTTC.

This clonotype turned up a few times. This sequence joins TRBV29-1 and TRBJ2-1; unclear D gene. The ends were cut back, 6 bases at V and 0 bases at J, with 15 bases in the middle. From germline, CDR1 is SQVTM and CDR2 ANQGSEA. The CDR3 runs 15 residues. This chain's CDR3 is CSVPRAVGSYNEQFF. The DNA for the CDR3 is TGCAGCGTCCCTAGGGCGGTCGGCTCCTACAATGAGCAGTTCTTC.